This T cell receptor beta chain was identified during a study of blood T cells in healthy people across ages. The authors ran a second PCR of about 7 to 12 cycles using a sample-barcoded 5' primer and a J-beta primer mix. Unique molecular identifiers of 12 random nucleotides labeled each cDNA. One entry per CDR3 protein, called by TCRdb with MiXCR from the 5' RACE reads. The sample carries 1,800,000 or so distinct CDR3 sequences, roughly 43% recorded once. Germline-derived CDR1 and CDR2 are SNHLY and FYNNEI. The CDR3 is 16 amino acids. Trimming took 0 bases from V and 2 from J, leaving 11 bases between them. As concerns this clonotype: The antigen is undetermined.

Study-wide points: Because donor CMV status was unknown, expanded clonotype changes were possibly confounded.

The chain combines TRBV2 with TRBJ2-1, with D perhaps matching TRBD1 (5 bases). This TCR came from a human donor in good health. Sequencing was done on a sample of blood. The CDR3 region is CASSEAGQGPYNEQFF. As DNA, the CDR3 is TGTGCCAGCAGTGAAGCTGGGCAGGGCCCCTACAATGAGCAGTTCTTC.